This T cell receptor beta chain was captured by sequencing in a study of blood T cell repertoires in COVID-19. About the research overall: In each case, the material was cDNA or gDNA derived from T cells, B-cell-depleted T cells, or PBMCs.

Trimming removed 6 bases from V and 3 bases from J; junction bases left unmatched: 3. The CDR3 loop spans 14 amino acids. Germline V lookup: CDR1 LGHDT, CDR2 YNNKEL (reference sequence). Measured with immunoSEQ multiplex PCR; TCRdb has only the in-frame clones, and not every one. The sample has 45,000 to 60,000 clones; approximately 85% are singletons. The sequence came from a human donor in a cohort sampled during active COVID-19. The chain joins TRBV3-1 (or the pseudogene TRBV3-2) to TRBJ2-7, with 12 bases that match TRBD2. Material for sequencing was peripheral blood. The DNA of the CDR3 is TGTGCCAGCAGTTCGACTAGCGGGGGCTACGAGCAGTACTTC. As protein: CASSSTSGGYEQYF.